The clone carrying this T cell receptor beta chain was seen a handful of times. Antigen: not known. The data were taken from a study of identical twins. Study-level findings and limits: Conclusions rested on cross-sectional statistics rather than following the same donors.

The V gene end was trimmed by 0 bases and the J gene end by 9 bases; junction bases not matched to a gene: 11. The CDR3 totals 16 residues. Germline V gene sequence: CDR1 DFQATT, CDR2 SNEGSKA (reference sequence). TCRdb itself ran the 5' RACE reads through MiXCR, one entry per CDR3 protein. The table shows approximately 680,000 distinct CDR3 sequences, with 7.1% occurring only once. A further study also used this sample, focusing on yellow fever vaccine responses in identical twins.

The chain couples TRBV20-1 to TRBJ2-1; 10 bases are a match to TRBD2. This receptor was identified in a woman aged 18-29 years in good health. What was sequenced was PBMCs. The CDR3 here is CSARDGRTSGLSEQFF. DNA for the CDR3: TGCAGTGCTAGAGATGGGCGGACTAGCGGACTCAGTGAGCAGTTCTTC.